This TCR beta chain was sequenced during a study of T cell repertoires in cytomegalovirus infection. Study background: Public signatures in TCR beta pointed to CMV infection and matching HLA type.

One entry per CDR3 protein, called by TCRdb with MiXCR from the reads. The sample shows nearly 450,000 distinct CDR3 sequences, approximately 32% of them seen only once. Study-wide findings and caveats: There were HLA-C-restricted CMV-specific TCR beta clonotypes dominating the ex vivo response.

Regarding this clonotype: Its target is not known.

The CDR3 is 17 residues long. V was pared by 3 bases and J by 3 bases, with 13 bases of the junction left unmatched. Germline CDR1 and CDR2: SGHRS and YFSETQ. The sample consisted of PBMCs. This chain joins TRBV5-1 and TRBJ2-3; 7 bases agree with TRBD1. The receptor comes from a human donor in good health (CMV status not recorded). Some clones in this sample may be carry-over from other donors' samples. CDR3 DNA: TGCGCCAGCAGCTCTTGGACAGGTGTGTCCAGAACAGATACGCAGTATTTT. It is translated as CASSSWTGVSRTDTQYF.